This T cell receptor (beta chain) was identified during a study of T cell repertoires in cytomegalovirus infection. Study summary: The public TCR beta signatures pointed to both CMV infection and matching HLA type.

Turning to this clonotype: Antigen unknown.

The ends lost 10 bases at V and 5 bases at J; junction bases unmatched: 12. Germline V gives CDR1 MNHNY, CDR2 SVGAGI (reference sequence). This CDR3 comprises 14 residues. Each CDR3 protein gets one entry after TCRdb re-called the reads with MiXCR. This table has about 180,000 distinct CDR3 sequences, approximately 21% appearing once. Study outcomes and limitations: In two of eight donors, the top clonotype was HLA-C-restricted CMV-specific.

This receptor was identified in a human donor in good health (CMV status not recorded). Some clones in this sample may be carry-over from other donors' samples. This specimen was CD8+ T cells from cultured PBMCs, taken from culture after CMV antigen stimulation. This rearrangement joins TRBV6-6 to TRBJ1-2, with 8 bases fitting TRBD1. CDR3: CATQETGGRYGYTF. The CDR3 DNA reads TGTGCCACTCAGGAAACAGGGGGGAGGTATGGCTACACCTTC.